One and the same sample provided the 13 T cell receptor beta chains below, sequenced in a study of blood T cell repertoires in COVID-19. Assay: immunoSEQ multiplex PCR; the TCRdb copy retains only in-frame clones and omits some. The sample lists approximately 240,000 clones, approximately 90% occurring once. The sequencing input was PBMCs or T cells enriched from blood (not recorded which). These receptors all come from a woman under 30 who had recovered from COVID-19.

This chain joins TRBV4-3 and TRBJ2-6; D not certain. Germline CDR1 is LGHNA and CDR2 is YSLEER. Trimming shortened V by 2 bases and J by 0 bases, and 8 bases separated the two germline ends. The CDR3 runs 16 residues. CDR3: CASSQTASSGANVLTF. CDR3 DNA sequence: TGCGCCAGCAGCCAAACTGCGAGCTCTGGGGCCAACGTCCTGACTTTC.

The J gene is TRBJ2-3, the V gene TRBV27; D uncertain. Germline CDR1 and CDR2: MNHEY and SMNVEV (reference sequence). The V gene lost 5 bases and the J gene lost 6 bases, with 12 bases spanning the gap. The CDR3 runs 13 residues. The CDR3 spells CASSPRPRDTQYF. CDR3 nucleotides: TGTGCCAGCAGTCCCCGTCCTAGGGATACGCAGTATTTT.

The chain couples TRBV4-1 to TRBJ1-4; maybe TRBD1 (5 bases). Germline V lookup: CDR1 MGHRA, CDR2 YSYEKL. Trimming took off 0 bases at V and 6 bases at J, with 11 bases between the two ends. The CDR3 extends over 15 amino acids. The CDR3 sequence is CASSQEGQSDEKLFF. As DNA, the CDR3 is TGCGCCAGCAGCCAAGAGGGGCAATCAGATGAAAAACTGTTTTTT.

This chain joins TRBV5-1 and TRBJ1-2; maybe TRBD1 (5 bases). The CDR3 consists of 14 residues. Trimming removed 1 base at V and 8 bases at J, with 15 bases between. The germline CDR1 and CDR2 sequences are SGHRS and YFSETQ. CDR3 sequence: CASSLNGGTEGYTF. The CDR3 DNA reads TGCGCCAGCAGCTTGAACGGGGGTACGGAGGGCTACACCTTC.

V usage is TRBV21-1 and J usage is TRBJ2-7; TRBD2, the table's D call, was not compared with the DNA. TRBV21-1 is a pseudogene segment. This CDR3 contains 16 residues. CDR3 in DNA: TGTGCCAGCAGCAAAAGGCTTATGAGGGAACGGTACGAGCAGTACTTC. Translation: CASSKRLMRERYEQYF.

The table lists this clone with a count of one. This chain links TRBV29-1 with TRBJ1-1; possible D gene TRBD1, 5 bases. The V and J ends lost 1 base and 4 bases respectively, with 10 bases between them. This CDR3 is 13 amino acids long. Germline loops: CDR1 SQVTM, CDR2 ANQGSEA. The CDR3 reads CSVEGDGGTEAFF. CDR3 DNA sequence: TGCAGCGTTGAAGGGGACGGGGGCACTGAAGCTTTCTTT.

The J gene is TRBJ1-5, the V gene TRBV7-9; D is possibly TRBD1 (5 bases). Germline-derived CDR1 and CDR2 are SEHNR and FQNEAQ (reference sequence). Trimming took 0 bases from V and 3 from J, leaving 15 bases between them. The CDR3 is made up of 17 amino acids. In nucleotides, the CDR3 is TGTGCCAGCAGCTTAGCTGTAGACAGTAAAAACAATCAGCCCCAGCATTTT. This sequence encodes CASSLAVDSKNNQPQHF.

The rearrangement uses TRBV7-2 and TRBJ2-7, with D unclear. The CDR3 contains 13 residues. The V end was cut by 1 base, the J end by 7 bases, with 11 bases between. Germline V gives CDR1 SGHTA, CDR2 FQGNSA. The CDR3 is CASSLELPGEQYF. The CDR3 coding sequence is TGTGCCAGCAGCTTAGAACTCCCCGGGGAGCAGTACTTC.

In its sample, this clone was seen a few times. The V and J genes are TRBV11-3 and TRBJ1-2; D unresolved. This CDR3 is built from 13 residues. Germline values: CDR1 SGHNT, CDR2 YENEEA. Between the trimmed V and J ends, which lost 5 bases and 8 bases, there was a span of 15 bases. CDR3 coding DNA: TGTGCCAGCAGCCCCCGGCCCGGAGGAGGCTACACCTTC. It yields the protein CASSPRPGGGYTF.

V and J are TRBV5-6 and TRBJ1-3; a possible D gene is TRBD1 (5 bases). CDR1 is SGHDT, CDR2 YYEEEE, per germline. This CDR3 spans 15 amino acids. V gave up 4 bases and J gave up 7 bases, with 18 bases separating them. CDR3 protein: CASSVSTALGNTIYF. The CDR3 DNA reads as TGTGCCAGCAGCGTATCGACAGCTCTAGGGAACACCATATATTTT. Using reference TRBV5-6 and TRBJ1-3 for the parts outside the CDR3, the full variable domain is DAGVTQSPTHLIKTRGQQVTLRCSPKSGHDTVSWYQQALGQGPQFIFQYYEEEERQRGNFPDRFSGHQFPNYSSELNVNALLLGDSALYLCASSVSTALGNTIYFGEGSWLTVV.

The V and J genes are TRBV7-9 and TRBJ1-1; D not certain. Trimming left V 5 bases short and J 8 bases short, with 12 bases between. CDR1 is SEHNR, CDR2 FQNEAQ, per germline (reference sequence). This CDR3 is 12 amino acids long. DNA of the CDR3: TGTGCCAGCAGCCCCGACTCCGTAGAAGCTTTCTTT. Translation gives CASSPDSVEAFF.

V usage is TRBV14 and J usage is TRBJ1-6; D ambiguous. The germline gives CDR1 SGHDN, CDR2 FVKESK. V was pared by 1 base and J by 3 bases, with 7 bases between. The CDR3 has 15 residues. CDR3 nucleotides: TGTGCCAGCAGCCAAGCCCGGGACTATAATTCACCCCTCCACTTT. As protein: CASSQARDYNSPLHF.

For this clone: Mismatch with germline at one junction end may stem from a read error. The genes are TRBV7-7 and TRBJ1-3; a possible D gene is TRBD1 (6 bases). Germline lookup yields CDR1 SSHAT and CDR2 FNYEAQ (reference sequence). The CDR3 sequence is 15 residues long. The CDR3, as DNA: TGTGCTAGCAGCCAGGGGTTAGGGGCTCTGGACACCATATATTTT. This gives the protein CASSQGLGALDTIYF.